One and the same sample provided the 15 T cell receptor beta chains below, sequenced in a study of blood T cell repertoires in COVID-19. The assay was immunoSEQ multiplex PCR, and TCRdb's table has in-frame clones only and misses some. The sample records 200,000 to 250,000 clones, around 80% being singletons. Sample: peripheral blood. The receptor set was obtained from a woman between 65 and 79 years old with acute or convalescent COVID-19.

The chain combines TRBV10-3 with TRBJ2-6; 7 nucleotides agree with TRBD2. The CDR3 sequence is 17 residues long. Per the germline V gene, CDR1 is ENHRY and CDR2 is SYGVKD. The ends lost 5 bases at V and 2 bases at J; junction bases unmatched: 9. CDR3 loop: CAISPGEGLAGANVLTF. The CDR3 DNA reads TGTGCCATCAGTCCCGGGGAGGGTTTGGCTGGGGCCAACGTCCTGACTTTC.

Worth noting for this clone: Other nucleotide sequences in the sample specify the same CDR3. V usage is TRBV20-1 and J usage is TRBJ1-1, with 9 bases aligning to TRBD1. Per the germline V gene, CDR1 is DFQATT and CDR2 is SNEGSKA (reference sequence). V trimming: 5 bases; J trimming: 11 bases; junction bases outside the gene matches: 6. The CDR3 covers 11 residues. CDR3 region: CSASRTGEAFF. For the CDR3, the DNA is TGCAGTGCTTCTCGGACAGGGGAGGCTTTCTTT.

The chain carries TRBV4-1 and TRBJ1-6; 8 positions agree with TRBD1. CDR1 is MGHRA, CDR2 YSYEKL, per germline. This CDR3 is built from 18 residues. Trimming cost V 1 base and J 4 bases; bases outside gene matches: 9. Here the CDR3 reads CASSQAGQGYYYNSPLHF. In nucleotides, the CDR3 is TGCGCCAGCAGCCAAGCAGGACAGGGCTACTATTATAATTCACCCCTCCACTTT.

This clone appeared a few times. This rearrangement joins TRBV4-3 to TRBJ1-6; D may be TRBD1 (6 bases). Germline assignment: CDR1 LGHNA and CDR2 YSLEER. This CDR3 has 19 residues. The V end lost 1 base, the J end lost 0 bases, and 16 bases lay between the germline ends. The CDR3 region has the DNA TGCGCCAGCAGCCAAGTTTCAGGGGCCTCGAGCTCCTATAATTCACCCCTCCACTTT. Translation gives CASSQVSGASSSYNSPLHF.

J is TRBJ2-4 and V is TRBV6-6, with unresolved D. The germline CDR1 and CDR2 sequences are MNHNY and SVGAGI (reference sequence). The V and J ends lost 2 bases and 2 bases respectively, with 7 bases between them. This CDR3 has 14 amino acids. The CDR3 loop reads CASSYSDTKNIQYF. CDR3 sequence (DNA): TGTGCCAGCAGTTACAGCGATACCAAAAACATTCAGTACTTC.

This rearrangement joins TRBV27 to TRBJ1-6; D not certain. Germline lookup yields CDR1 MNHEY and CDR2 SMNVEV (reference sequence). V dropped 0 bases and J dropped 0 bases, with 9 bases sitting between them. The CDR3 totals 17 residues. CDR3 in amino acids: CASSLSSSGSYNSPLHF. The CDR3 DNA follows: TGTGCCAGCAGTTTATCTTCCTCCGGCTCCTATAATTCACCCCTCCACTTT.

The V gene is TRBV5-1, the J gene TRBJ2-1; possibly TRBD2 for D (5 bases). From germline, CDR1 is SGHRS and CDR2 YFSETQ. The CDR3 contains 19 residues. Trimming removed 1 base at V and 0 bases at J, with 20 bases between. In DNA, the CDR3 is TGCGCCAGCAGCTTGCAACGGGGTTTCGAACCGAGCTCCTACAATGAGCAGTTCTTC. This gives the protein CASSLQRGFEPSSYNEQFF.

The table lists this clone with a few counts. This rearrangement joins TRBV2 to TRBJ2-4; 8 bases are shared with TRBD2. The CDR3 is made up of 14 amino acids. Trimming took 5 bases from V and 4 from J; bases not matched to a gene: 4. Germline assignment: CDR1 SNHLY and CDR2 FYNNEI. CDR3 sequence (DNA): TGTGCCAGCAGTCCTACGGGGGGGAAAAACATTCAGTACTTC. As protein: CASSPTGGKNIQYF.

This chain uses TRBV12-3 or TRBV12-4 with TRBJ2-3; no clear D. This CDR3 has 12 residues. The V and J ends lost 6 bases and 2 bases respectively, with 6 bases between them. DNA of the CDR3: TGTGCCAGCAGGAGACACACAGATACGCAGTATTTT. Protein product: CASRRHTDTQYF.

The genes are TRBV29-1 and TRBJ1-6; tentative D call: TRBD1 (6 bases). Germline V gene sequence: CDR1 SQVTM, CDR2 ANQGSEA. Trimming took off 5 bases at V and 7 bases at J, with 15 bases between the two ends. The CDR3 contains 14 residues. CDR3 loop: CSVRVQGDNSPLHF. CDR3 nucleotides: TGCAGCGTTCGAGTACAGGGCGACAATTCACCCCTCCACTTT.

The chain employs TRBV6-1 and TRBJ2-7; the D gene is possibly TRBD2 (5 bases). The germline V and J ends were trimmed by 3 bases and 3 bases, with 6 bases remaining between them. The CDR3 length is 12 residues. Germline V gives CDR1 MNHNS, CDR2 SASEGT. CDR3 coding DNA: TGTGCCAGCAGTGAGACTATCTACGAGCAGTACGTC. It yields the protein CASSETIYEQYV.

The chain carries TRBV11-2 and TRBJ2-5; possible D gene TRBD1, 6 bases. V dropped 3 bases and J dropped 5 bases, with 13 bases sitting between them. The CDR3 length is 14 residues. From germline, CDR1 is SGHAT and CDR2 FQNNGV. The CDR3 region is CASSLTPRGETQYF. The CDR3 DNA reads TGTGCCAGCAGCTTGACGCCCAGGGGCGAGACCCAGTACTTC.

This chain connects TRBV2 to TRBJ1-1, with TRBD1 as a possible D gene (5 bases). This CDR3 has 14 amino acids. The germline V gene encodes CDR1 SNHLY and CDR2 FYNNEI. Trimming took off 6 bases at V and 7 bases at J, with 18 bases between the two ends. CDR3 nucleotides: TGTGCCAGCAGGGAGTTCGCTGGGGGGGTTGAAGCTTTCTTT. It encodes CASREFAGGVEAFF.

This CDR3 is CASSQTRNEQYV. CDR3 DNA: TGCGCCAGCAGCCAAACTAGAAATGAGCAGTACGTC. The J gene is TRBJ2-7, the V gene TRBV5-1, with D possibly TRBD2 on 5 matching bases. Germline V gene lookup returns CDR1 SGHRS and CDR2 YFSETQ. The CDR3 extends over 12 amino acids. With 4 bases removed from V and 7 bases from J, the gap between germline ends came to 12 bases.

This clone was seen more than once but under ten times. CDR3 sequence reads: CASSLNLYGTEAFF. DNA for the CDR3: TGTGCCAGCTCGCTAAATTTATACGGGACTGAAGCTTTCTTT. V and J are TRBV6-5 and TRBJ1-1; D is unclear. V lost 8 bases and J lost 5, with 18 bases in between. Germline V gene sequence: CDR1 MNHEY, CDR2 SVGAGI. The CDR3 is 14 residues long.